These T cell receptor beta chains were read from a single sample in a study of T cell clones after liver transplantation. Produced via immunoSEQ multiplex PCR; TCRdb's table is partial and in-frame only. The sample consists of roughly 100,000 clones, about 81% of them appearing once. This specimen consisted of CD4+ T cells from blood, obtained around 4 years after liver transplant. These receptors all stem from a human patient who received a liver transplant. Some of the T cells might come from the graft donor. The CDR3 runs from the conserved cysteine through the conserved F or W. A D gene is named only where the DNA matches it firmly. Clone size is stated in some rows and not others, as once, few, many or a class when expanded.

.	TRBV7-9	.	12	TRBJ2-7	CASSLIQGGQYF	TGTGCCAGCAGCCTGATCCAGGGGGGTCAGTACTTC
.	TRBV5-4	TRBD1	14	TRBJ1-2	CASSPDRGGRGYTF	TGTGCCAGCAGCCCGGACAGGGGAGGAAGAGGCTACACCTTC
.	TRBV7-2	.	11	TRBJ1-1	CASSSRGEAFF	TGTGCCAGCAGCAGCAGGGGTGAAGCTTTCTTT
.	TRBV29-1	.	14	TRBJ2-2	CSARGGSITGELFF	TGCAGCGCCCGGGGAGGAAGTATAACCGGGGAGCTGTTTTTT
.	TRBV29-1	TRBD1	16	TRBJ2-7	CSVEGSGTGGSYEQYF	TGCAGCGTTGAAGGATCCGGGACAGGGGGTTCCTACGAGCAGTACTTC
.	TRBV19	TRBD2	16	TRBJ2-3	CASSRLAGGSTDTQYF	TGTGCCAGTAGCCGACTAGCGGGGGGCAGCACAGATACGCAGTATTTT
.	TRBV5-1	.	14	TRBJ2-7	CASSFLANSYEQYF	TGCGCCAGCAGCTTTTTGGCTAACTCCTACGAGCAGTACTTC
.	TRBV27	.	15	TRBJ1-2	CASRSVGSGGGGYTF	TGTGCCAGCAGGAGCGTCGGGTCGGGGGGGGGTGGCTACACCTTC
.	TRBV7-2	.	14	TRBJ1-1	CASSPIRGNTEAFF	TGTGCCAGCAGCCCAATCCGGGGGAACACTGAAGCTTTCTTT
once	TRBV28	.	13	TRBJ1-3	CASSSPPGNTIYF	TGTGCCAGCAGTTCCCCCCCTGGAAACACCATATATTTT
.	TRBV7-8	.	15	TRBJ2-2	CASSSAGVNTGELFF	TGTGCCAGCAGCTCGGCAGGGGTAAACACCGGGGAGCTGTTTTTT
once	TRBV7-3	TRBD2	16	TRBJ2-1	CASSSLTSGENNEQFF	TGTGCCAGCAGCTCACTCACTAGCGGGGAAAACAATGAGCAGTTCTTC
.	TRBV5-1	.	13	TRBJ2-7	CASSLSSSYEQYF	TGCGCCAGCAGCTTGTCGAGCTCCTACGAGCAGTACTTC
.	TRBV14	.	15	TRBJ1-2	CASSPVGQGNYGYTF	TGTGCCAGCAGCCCAGTGGGGCAGGGAAACTATGGCTACACCTTC
.	TRBV7-3	.	14	TRBJ2-3	CASSPRGTTDTQYF	TGTGCCAGCAGCCCCCGGGGGACGACAGATACGCAGTATTTT
.	TRBV7-3	.	15	TRBJ1-1	CASSLRLGPASEAFF	TGTGCCAGCAGCTTACGGCTAGGTCCCGCCTCTGAAGCTTTCTTT
.	TRBV27	TRBD1	13	TRBJ2-3	CASSLNRGDTQYF	TGTGCCAGCAGTTTAAACAGGGGCGACACGCAGTATTTT
.	TRBV18	.	13	TRBJ1-1	CASSAMGDTEAFF	TGTGCCAGCTCAGCGATGGGGGACACTGAAGCTTTCTTT
.	TRBV9	.	13	TRBJ1-1	CASSVAGDTEAFF	TGTGCCAGCAGCGTCGCAGGGGACACTGAAGCTTTCTTT
.	TRBV19	TRBD1	16	TRBJ2-7	CASSIGPPGQSYEQYF	TGTGCCAGTAGTATAGGACCTCCGGGACAGTCCTACGAGCAGTACTTC
.	TRBV5-1	TRBD2	16	TRBJ2-3	CASSLSASGGTDTQYF	TGCGCCAGCAGCTTGTCGGCTAGCGGAGGGACAGATACGCAGTATTTT
.	TRBV27	.	16	TRBJ2-3	CASSPLGVVSTDTQYF	TGTGCCAGCAGCCCTCTGGGGGTAGTAAGCACAGATACGCAGTATTTT
.	TRBV29-1	TRBD1	13	TRBJ2-1	CSVVGTGGFEQFF	TGCAGCGTTGTTGGGACAGGGGGCTTTGAGCAGTTCTTC
.	TRBV5-1	.	14	TRBJ2-1	CASSLAGVGVEQFF	TGCGCCAGCAGCTTGGCGGGGGTAGGAGTTGAGCAGTTCTTC
.	TRBV5-1	.	14	TRBJ2-5	CASSRSGAGETQYF	TGCGCCAGCAGCCGGTCCGGGGCGGGAGAGACCCAGTACTTC
.	TRBV5-6	.	15	TRBJ1-1	CASSLGQIMNTEAFF	TGTGCCAGCAGCCTAGGGCAGATTATGAACACTGAAGCTTTCTTT
once	TRBV2	.	12	TRBJ1-1	CASSKRVPEAFF	TGTGCCAGCAGCAAAAGGGTTCCCGAAGCTTTCTTT
.	TRBV7-9	.	11	TRBJ1-1	CASSEIAEAFF	TGTGCCAGCAGCGAAATCGCTGAAGCTTTCTTT
.	TRBV5-1	.	16	TRBJ2-7	CASSLVGRVASYEQYF	TGCGCCAGCAGCTTGGTGGGCAGGGTGGCCTCCTACGAGCAGTACTTC
.	TRBV6-1	TRBD1	17	TRBJ1-5	CASSESWGQPPDQPQHF	TGTGCCAGCAGTGAATCATGGGGACAGCCCCCCGATCAGCCCCAGCATTTT
.	TRBV15	.	20	TRBJ2-6	CATSGIQGSEFRSGANVLTF	TGTGCCACCAGCGGAATACAAGGAAGTGAATTCCGCTCTGGGGCCAACGTCCTGACTTTC
.	TRBV7-9	.	13	TRBJ1-4	CASSPNAQGKLFF	TGTGCCAGCAGCCCCAATGCCCAGGGAAAACTGTTTTTT
.	TRBV2	.	16	TRBJ1-1	CASSVQGTLMNTEAFF	TGTGCCAGCAGTGTCCAGGGAACCCTAATGAACACTGAAGCTTTCTTT
.	TRBV25-1	TRBD1	12	TRBJ1-2	CASSVGQGGYTF	TGTGCCAGCAGTGTGGGACAGGGGGGCTACACCTTC
.	TRBV7-8	TRBD1	15	TRBJ1-5	CASSFTGGENQPQHF	TGTGCCAGCAGCTTCACAGGGGGCGAGAATCAGCCCCAGCATTTT
.	TRBV19	.	14	TRBJ2-3	CASSRTQSTDTQYF	TGTGCCAGTAGTAGGACACAAAGCACAGATACGCAGTATTTT
.	TRBV4-1	TRBD2	15	TRBJ2-5	CASSPRLAGQETQYF	TGCGCCAGCAGCCCGAGACTAGCGGGACAAGAGACCCAGTACTTC
.	TRBV15	TRBD1	16	TRBJ1-3	CATSRRGQTTGNTIYF	TGTGCCACCAGCAGACGGGGACAGACTACTGGAAACACCATATATTTT
.	TRBV7-8	.	17	TRBJ1-6	CASSLLPSAAGPSPLHF	TGTGCCAGCAGCTTGCTACCTTCAGCGGCAGGGCCTTCACCCCTCCACTTT
.	TRBV11-2	.	13	TRBJ2-3	CASSFLRADTQYF	TGTGCCAGCAGCTTCCTTCGAGCAGATACGCAGTATTTT
once	TRBV6-1	.	15	TRBJ2-1	CASSVQESSYNEQFF	TGTGCCAGCAGTGTTCAGGAGAGCTCCTACAATGAGCAGTTCTTC
.	TRBV7-8	.	15	TRBJ1-6	CASSRGGYSGSPLHF	TGTGCCAGCAGCCGGGGTGGGTACAGCGGTTCACCCCTCCACTTT
.	TRBV5-1	TRBD1	15	TRBJ2-2	CASSFRQGATGELFF	TGCGCCAGCAGCTTTCGACAGGGAGCCACCGGGGAGCTGTTTTTT
.	TRBV4-2	TRBD2	17	TRBJ2-1	CASSQSSGGRRNNEQFF	TGTGCCAGCAGCCAATCTAGCGGGGGGCGGCGAAACAATGAGCAGTTCTTC
once	TRBV27	.	17	TRBJ2-6	CASTRGAGEAGANVLTF	TGTGCCAGCACCCGAGGGGCTGGAGAAGCCGGGGCCAACGTCCTGACTTTC
.	TRBV7-2	.	14	TRBJ1-2	CASSLAEGVYGYTF	TGTGCCAGCAGCTTAGCGGAGGGAGTCTATGGCTACACCTTC
.	TRBV18	TRBD2	16	TRBJ2-1	CASSLTSVSSYNEQFF	TGTGCCAGCTCGCTTACTAGCGTGAGCTCCTACAATGAGCAGTTCTTC
.	TRBV19	.	12	TRBJ1-5	CASSPGHLGQHF	TGTGCCAGTAGTCCCGGACACCTGGGCCAGCATTTT
few	TRBV6-6	.	12	TRBJ2-1	CASSQRVHEQFF	TGTGCCAGCAGCCAAAGGGTGCATGAGCAGTTCTTC
.	TRBV18	TRBD1	16	TRBJ2-4	CASSPGQTLAKNIQYF	TGTGCCAGCTCACCGGGACAGACTTTAGCCAAAAACATTCAGTACTTC
.	TRBV20-1	.	11	TRBJ1-1	CSWVMNTEAFF	TGCAGTTGGGTCATGAACACTGAAGCTTTCTTT
.	TRBV7-6	.	16	TRBJ2-2	CASSLRVTGNTGELFF	TGTGCCAGCAGCTTACGTGTGACAGGGAACACCGGGGAGCTGTTTTTT
.	TRBV19	.	16	TRBJ1-3	CASSIRAGGTGNTIYF	TGTGCCAGTAGTATACGGGCAGGAGGCACTGGAAACACCATATATTTT